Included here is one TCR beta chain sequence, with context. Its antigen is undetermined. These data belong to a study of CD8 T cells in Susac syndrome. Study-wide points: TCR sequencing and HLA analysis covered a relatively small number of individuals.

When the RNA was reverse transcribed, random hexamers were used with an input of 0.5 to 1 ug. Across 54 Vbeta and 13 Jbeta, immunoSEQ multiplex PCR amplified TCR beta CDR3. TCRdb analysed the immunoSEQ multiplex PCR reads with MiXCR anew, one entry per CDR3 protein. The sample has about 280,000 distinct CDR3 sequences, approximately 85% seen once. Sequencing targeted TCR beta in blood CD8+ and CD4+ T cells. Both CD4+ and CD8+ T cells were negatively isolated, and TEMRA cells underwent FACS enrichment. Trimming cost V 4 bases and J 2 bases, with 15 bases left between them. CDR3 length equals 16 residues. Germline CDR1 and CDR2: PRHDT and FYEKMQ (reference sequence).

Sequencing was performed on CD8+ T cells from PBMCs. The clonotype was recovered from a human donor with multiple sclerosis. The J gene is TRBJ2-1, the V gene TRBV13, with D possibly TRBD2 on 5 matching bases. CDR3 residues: CASSYQEGLTYNEQFF. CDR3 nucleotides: TGTGCCAGCAGCTACCAGGAAGGACTCACCTACAATGAGCAGTTCTTC.